A single sample gave rise to the 10 T cell receptor beta chains below, sequenced in a study of CXCR3-negative and CXCR3-positive naive CD8 T cells. 5' RACE with UMI labels generated the TRB cDNA libraries. After re-calling the 5' RACE reads, TCRdb lists one entry per CDR3 protein, DNA absent. This repertoire comprises about 57,000 distinct CDR3 sequences; its ten largest clones make up roughly a quarter. Sequencing was done on a sample of memory CD8+ T cells from blood. These receptors all stem from a human donor in good health. Some clones in this sample may be carry-over from other donors' samples.

The genes are TRBV21-1 and TRBJ1-1; TCRdb's D call, TRBD1, is unchecked because there is no DNA. TRBV21-1 is deemed a pseudogene. The CDR3 runs to 17 residues. CDR3 region: CASGPPRQGRMNTEAFF.

The chain uses TRBV6-1 and TRBJ2-2; the D gene TCRdb calls, TRBD1, cannot be checked with no DNA. CDR3 length: 15 amino acids. CDR1 and CDR2 (germline): MNHNS, SASEGT. This CDR3 reads CASSERTGDTGELFF.

The gene calls are TRBV6-5 and TRBJ2-7; TCRdb's D call of TRBD1 is untestable without DNA. The CDR3 consists of 16 residues. Germline V gives CDR1 MNHEY, CDR2 SVGAGI. This CDR3 reads CASSYSRYPATGEQYF.

CDR3 residues: CASSLGGLSEAFF. The chain uses TRBV7-6 and TRBJ1-1; the D gene TCRdb calls, TRBD1, cannot be checked with no DNA. This CDR3 has 13 amino acids. Looked up from germline, CDR1 is SGHVS and CDR2 is FNYEAQ. The complete variable domain, with remaining parts taken from reference TRBV7-6 and TRBJ1-1, reads GAGVSQSPRYKVTKRGQDVALRCDPISGHVSLYWYRQALGQGPEFLTYFNYEAQQDKSGLPNDRFSAERPEGSISTLTIQRTEQRDSAMYRCASSLGGLSEAFFGQGTRLTVV.

V usage is TRBV20-1 and J usage is TRBJ2-2. CDR1 is DFQATT and CDR2 is SNEGSKA in the germline V gene (reference sequence). The CDR3 totals 15 residues. CDR3 amino acids: CSARDLELAAGELFF.

The CDR3 here is CASSKGTYNEQFF. The rearrangement uses TRBV6-5 and TRBJ2-1. The CDR3 extends over 13 amino acids. CDR1 and CDR2 (germline): MNHEY, SVGAGI.

The chain combines TRBV6-2 or TRBV6-3 with TRBJ1-2. Germline CDR1 MNHEY, CDR2 SVGEGT. The CDR3 is 14 residues long. The CDR3 protein is CASDQDGITGGYTF.

This chain connects TRBV7-2 to TRBJ1-2; TCRdb gives TRBD1 as the D gene, but with no DNA this cannot be confirmed. Germline assignment: CDR1 SGHTA and CDR2 FQGNSA. The CDR3 has 13 residues. The chain's CDR3 is CASSEPPNYGYTF.

V and J are TRBV20-1 and TRBJ2-7; TCRdb's D gene call, TRBD1, goes unchecked for lack of DNA. The CDR3 runs to 14 residues. Germline-derived CDR1 and CDR2 are DFQATT and SNEGSKA (reference sequence). CDR3 residues: CSAREGTGSGWQYF.

The rearrangement links TRBV20-1 to TRBJ2-3; as DNA is missing, the TRBD1 call by TCRdb cannot be tested. Germline assignment: CDR1 DFQATT and CDR2 SNEGSKA (reference sequence). The CDR3 consists of 14 residues. The CDR3 loop is CSVGTPSSTDTQYF.